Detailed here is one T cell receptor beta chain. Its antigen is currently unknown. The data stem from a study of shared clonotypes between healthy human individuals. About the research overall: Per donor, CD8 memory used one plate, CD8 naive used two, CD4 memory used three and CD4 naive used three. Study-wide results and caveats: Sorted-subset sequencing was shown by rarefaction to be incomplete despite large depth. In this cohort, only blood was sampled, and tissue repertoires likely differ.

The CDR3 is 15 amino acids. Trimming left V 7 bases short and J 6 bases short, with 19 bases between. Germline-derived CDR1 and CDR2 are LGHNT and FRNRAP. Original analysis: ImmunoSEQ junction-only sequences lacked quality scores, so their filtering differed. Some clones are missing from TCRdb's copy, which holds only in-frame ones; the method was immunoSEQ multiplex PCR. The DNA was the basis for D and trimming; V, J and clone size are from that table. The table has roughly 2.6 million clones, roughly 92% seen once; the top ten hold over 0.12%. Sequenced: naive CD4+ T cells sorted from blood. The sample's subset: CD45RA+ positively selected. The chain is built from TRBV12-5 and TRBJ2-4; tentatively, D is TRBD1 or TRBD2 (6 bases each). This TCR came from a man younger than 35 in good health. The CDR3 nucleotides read TGTGCTAGTGCCCTTGGAGGGGCAGGGGTAAACATTCAGTACTTC. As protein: CASALGGAGVNIQYF.